Reported below is one T cell receptor (beta chain). The antigen remains undetermined. This same CDR3 is encoded by further DNA sequences in the sample. This record comes from a study of cytomegalovirus exposure and HLA in healthy donors. The CDR3 length is 15 residues. Germline V CDR1 and CDR2: SGHRS, YFSETQ. Trimming shortened V by 0 bases and J by 4 bases, and 14 bases separated the two germline ends. A multiplex PCR was run with 60 Vbeta primers and 13 Jbeta primers. The data were produced by immunoSEQ multiplex PCR, yet TCRdb's version contains in-frame clones alone and is incomplete. The sample shows almost 200,000 clones, about four fifths of them seen only once. Healthy bone marrow donors supplied every sample. Findings and caveats of the study: Accurate HLA-A and HLA-B prediction from TCR beta sequences was reported for most subjects. In a later analysis, HLA-C alleles had the fewest associated TCRs, DRB1 alleles the most. V- and J-gene trimming in TCR beta was tied to a missense DCLRE1C variant by an analysis performed later.

The genes are TRBV5-1 and TRBJ2-7; D might be TRBD1 (7 bases). The sequenced sample was PBMCs. The TCR originated in a male donor in good health and CMV-seropositive. CDR3 DNA sequence: TGCGCCAGCAGCTTGGGCGGGACAGCTAATTACGAGCAGTACTTC. Translation gives CASSLGGTANYEQYF.